Listed here is a single TCR beta chain. Its antigen is undetermined. This entry comes from a study of T cell responses to AZD1222 COVID-19 vaccine. General study findings and limits: Reportedly, nearly half of unique spike TCRs recognized epitopes outside B.1.351/B.1.1.7 mutations. Repertoire sampling occurred only after the peak T cell response. The donor group comprised mostly white British people and more females; the analysis possibly underestimated clonal diversity.

TCRdb's copy holds only in-frame clones and misses some; the assay was immunoSEQ multiplex PCR. The sample has tens of thousands of clones; 84% are singletons. The CDR3 has 17 residues. The trim removed 1 base at V and 5 bases at J, leaving 9 bases unmatched. The germline CDR1 and CDR2 sequences are LGHDT and YNNKEL (reference sequence). The origin of this receptor is an adult in good health. V usage is TRBV3-1 (or the pseudogene TRBV3-2) and J usage is TRBJ2-3; 10 positions agree with TRBD2. Sequenced here: peripheral blood, sampled on day 0 of AZD1222 vaccination. The CDR3 region is CASSQGLLAGVGDTQYF. Written as DNA, the CDR3 is TGTGCCAGCAGCCAAGGACTGCTAGCGGGAGTGGGAGATACGCAGTATTTT.